A single sample gave rise to the 28 T cell receptor beta chains below, sequenced in a study of blood T cell repertoires in COVID-19. TCRdb's table, derived via immunoSEQ multiplex PCR, lists solely in-frame clones and lacks some. Of 100,000 to 150,000 clones listed, roughly 87% are singletons. The sample comprised peripheral blood. The source of these receptors is an elderly woman with acute or convalescent COVID-19.

The chain recombines TRBV28 with TRBJ2-3; D perhaps matches TRBD2 (6 bases). Germline-derived CDR1 and CDR2 are MDHEN and SYDVKM. The CDR3 has 11 amino acids. V dropped 8 bases and J dropped 11 bases, with 14 bases sitting between them. Here the CDR3 reads CASGGNFVQYF. The CDR3 DNA sequence: TGTGCCAGCGGGGGGAATTTTGTGCAGTATTTT.

The rearrangement links TRBV27 to TRBJ2-5; a possible D gene is TRBD2 (6 bases). CDR3 length: 14 residues. Trimming took 3 bases from V and 6 from J, leaving 14 bases between them. Per the germline V gene, CDR1 is MNHEY and CDR2 is SMNVEV (reference sequence). DNA of the CDR3: TGTGCCAGCAGTTTTGGAGGGGTGGGAAAGACCCAGTACTTC. Translating gives CASSFGGVGKTQYF.

On this clone itself: At one boundary the junction diverges from the germline segment, which might be a read error. The genes are TRBV19 and TRBJ1-2; D possibly corresponds to TRBD1 (6 bases). There are 12 residues in the CDR3. Germline V gene sequence: CDR1 LNHDA, CDR2 SQIVND (reference sequence). The CDR3 loop is CASSLRGREGAF. Written as DNA, the CDR3 is TGTGCCAGTAGCCTCCGGGGGAGGGAGGGGGCCTTC. Together with reference TRBV19 and TRBJ1-2, the CDR3 gives the full variable domain: DGGITQSPKYLFRKEGQNVTLSCEQNLNHDAMYWYRQDPGQGLRLIYYSQIVNDFQKGDIAEGYSVSREKKESFPLTVTSAQKNPTAFYLCASSLRGREGAFGSGTRLTVV.

This chain's CDR3 is CASSYTSGASEQYF. CDR3 DNA: TGTGCCAGCAGTTACACTAGCGGGGCGTCCGAGCAGTACTTC. J is TRBJ2-7 and V is TRBV6-2 or TRBV6-3; 10 bases agree with TRBD2. This CDR3 comprises 14 residues. The V gene end was trimmed by 2 bases and the J gene end by 6 bases; junction bases not matched to a gene: 4. Germline values: CDR1 MNHEY, CDR2 SVGEGT.

This sequence joins TRBV28 and TRBJ1-4; the match to TRBD1 covers 7 bases. V lost 5 bases, J lost 5 bases, and 11 bases stayed unmatched. The germline V gene encodes CDR1 MDHEN and CDR2 SYDVKM. This CDR3 is built from 16 residues. Here the CDR3 reads CASSVGGHPLNEKLFF. The CDR3 DNA is TGTGCCAGCAGTGTAGGGGGCCACCCATTAAATGAAAAACTGTTTTTT. Supplemented by reference TRBV28 and TRBJ1-4, the full variable domain reads DVKVTQSSRYLVKRTGEKVFLECVQDMDHENMFWYRQDPGLGLRLIYFSYDVKMKEKGDIPEGYSVSREKKERFSLILESASTNQTSMYLCASSVGGHPLNEKLFFGSGTQLSVL.

J is TRBJ1-2 and V is TRBV28; 7 nucleotides align to TRBD1. Looked up from germline, CDR1 is MDHEN and CDR2 is SYDVKM. There are 14 residues in the CDR3. Losses at the gene ends were 4 bases for V and 2 bases for J; bases not matched to a gene: 4. For the CDR3, the DNA is TGTGCCAGCAGTTCGACAGGGACCAACTATGGCTACACCTTC. Translating gives CASSSTGTNYGYTF.

J is TRBJ1-5 and V is TRBV19; the D gene is possibly TRBD1 (6 bases). V gave up 7 bases and J gave up 0 bases, with 19 bases separating them. CDR1 is LNHDA and CDR2 is SQIVND in the germline V gene (reference sequence). CDR3 size: 17 residues. CDR3 bases: TGTGCCAGTAAGGGGGGGAGCCCTCGCTATAGCAATCAGCCCCAGCATTTT. This gives the protein CASKGGSPRYSNQPQHF.

The chain links TRBV5-5 to TRBJ2-1; TRBD2 might be the D (6 bases). CDR3 length: 13 amino acids. CDR1 is SGHKS, CDR2 YYEKEE, per germline (reference sequence). The V end was cut by 0 bases, the J end by 10 bases, with 11 bases between. CDR3 in amino acids: CASSLAWAGEQFF. In DNA, the CDR3 is TGTGCCAGCAGCTTGGCCTGGGCGGGGGAGCAGTTCTTC.

The chain combines TRBV6-1 with TRBJ1-4, with D perhaps matching TRBD1 (6 bases). Trimming left V 4 bases short and J 3 bases short, with 15 bases between. Germline lookup yields CDR1 MNHNS and CDR2 SASEGT. The CDR3 is 16 amino acids. CDR3 sequence: CASSAQQGLANEKLFF. CDR3 nucleotides: TGTGCCAGCAGTGCGCAACAGGGTCTTGCTAATGAAAAACTGTTTTTT.

The V and J genes are TRBV7-2 and TRBJ1-2; D is possibly TRBD1 (6 bases). Trimming shortened V by 5 bases and J by 7 bases, and 23 bases separated the two germline ends. The germline gives CDR1 SGHTA, CDR2 FQGNSA. The CDR3 has 16 amino acids. This CDR3 reads CASSIYMALTGPGYTF. The CDR3 nucleotides are TGTGCCAGCAGCATTTATATGGCCCTCACAGGGCCTGGCTACACCTTC.

The rearrangement joins TRBV23-1 to TRBJ1-2; 10 bases are shared with TRBD1. TRBV23-1 falls under the ORF class, with uncertain function. The CDR3 runs to 18 residues. Unmatched junction bases numbered 15, after V lost 0 bases and J lost 8 bases. The CDR3 loop is CASSQSRETGGFSCGYTF. For the CDR3, the DNA is TGCGCCAGCAGTCAATCGCGAGAGACAGGGGGCTTTTCCTGCGGCTACACCTTC.

The chain has TRBV6-1 and TRBJ1-1, with D perhaps matching TRBD1 (6 bases). Germline CDR1 is MNHNS and CDR2 is SASEGT. V shed 9 bases and J shed 4 bases, with 15 bases lying between them. This CDR3 contains 13 residues. The CDR3 coding sequence is TGTGCCAGTACTTGGGGGGGCTCCACTGAAGCTTTCTTT. It yields the protein CASTWGGSTEAFF.

The chain links TRBV11-3 to TRBJ2-3, with TRBD1 identical over 10 bases. Germline V lookup: CDR1 SGHNT, CDR2 YENEEA. J was trimmed by 5 bases and V by 8 bases; bases with no gene match: 4. CDR3 length: 13 amino acids. The CDR3 DNA sequence: TGTGCCAGCGGGGACAGGGGAAAAGATACGCAGTATTTT. Protein: CASGDRGKDTQYF.

V usage is TRBV6-5 and J usage is TRBJ2-5, with 10 bases aligning to TRBD1. V was clipped by 7 bases and J by 4 bases; unmatched bases: 9. The germline CDR1 and CDR2 sequences are MNHEY and SVGAGI. The length of the CDR3 is 15 residues. Here the CDR3 DNA reads TGTGCCAGCATTATCGGGACAGGGGCTCGAGAGACCCAGTACTTC. This translates into CASIIGTGARETQYF.

The chain uses TRBV10-3 and TRBJ2-7; D is perhaps TRBD2 (6 bases). Trimming cost V 4 bases and J 3 bases, with 10 bases left between them. Germline values: CDR1 ENHRY, CDR2 SYGVKD. The CDR3 totals 13 residues. The CDR3 protein is CAISVSGVYEQYV. The CDR3 nucleotides read TGTGCCATCAGTGTTTCGGGGGTCTACGAGCAGTACGTC.

This rearrangement joins TRBV5-5 to TRBJ1-6, with 7 bases that match TRBD1. Germline CDR1 SGHKS, CDR2 YYEKEE (reference sequence). V shed 3 bases, J shed 8 bases, and the junction held 5 bases outside the gene matches. The CDR3 length is 14 residues. The CDR3 DNA reads TGTGCCAGCAGCTCCCAGGGGGGTGATTCACCCCTCCACTTT. Its translation is CASSSQGGDSPLHF.

This clone was detected only a few times. The V gene is TRBV11-2, the J gene TRBJ1-1; D is undetermined. Per the germline V gene, CDR1 is SGHAT and CDR2 is FQNNGV. V lost 5 bases and J 0 bases, leaving 10 bases between the germline ends. The CDR3 is 14 amino acids. Written as DNA, the CDR3 is TGTGCCAGCAGCCCGCTTAGTTTGAACACTGAAGCTTTCTTT. It codes for CASSPLSLNTEAFF. The full variable domain, completed using reference TRBV11-2 and TRBJ1-1, is EAGVAQSPRYKIIEKRQSVAFWCNPISGHATLYWYQQILGQGPKLLIQFQNNGVVDDSQLPKDRFSAERLKGVDSTLKIQPAKLEDSAVYLCASSPLSLNTEAFFGQGTRLTVV.

This clone showed up just once. The rearrangement joins TRBV19 to TRBJ1-1, with D perhaps TRBD1 (6 bases). The CDR3 sequence is 16 residues long. CDR1 and CDR2 from the germline V gene are LNHDA and SQIVND (reference sequence). V lost 2 bases to trimming and J lost 5 bases, with 18 bases between them. CDR3 coding DNA: TGTGCCAGTAGTATAAGGGGAACAGGGTGGCAAACTGAAGCTTTCTTT. This sequence encodes CASSIRGTGWQTEAFF.

The genes are TRBV6-5 and TRBJ2-7; a possible D gene is TRBD1 (5 bases). The CDR3 has 16 residues. Germline-derived CDR1 and CDR2 are MNHEY and SVGAGI. The V gene lost 0 bases and the J gene lost 5 bases, with 17 bases spanning the gap. For the CDR3, the DNA is TGTGCCAGCAGTTACTCGATTCAGGCAGGGAACCACGAGCAGTACTTC. This gives the protein CASSYSIQAGNHEQYF.

The J gene is TRBJ1-2, the V gene TRBV7-3; D might be TRBD1 (5 bases). The CDR3 has 15 residues. CDR1 is SGHTA and CDR2 is FQGTGA in the germline V gene. Trimming left V 5 bases short and J 9 bases short, with 22 bases between. The CDR3 region has the DNA TGTGCCAGCAGCGCCACAGGCAGCCCTGGTGTACGCTACACCTTC. It is translated as CASSATGSPGVRYTF.

The V call is TRBV5-3, the J call TRBJ1-1, with 8 bases aligning to TRBD1. TRBV5-3 is an ORF, and what it does is uncertain. CDR3 length equals 15 residues. Losses at the gene ends were 1 base for V and 2 bases for J; bases not matched to a gene: 4. This CDR3 is CARSLSGQVNTEAFF. Written as DNA, the CDR3 is TGTGCCAGAAGCTTGTCGGGACAGGTTAACACTGAAGCTTTCTTT.

This clone has a single count. This rearrangement joins TRBV7-6 to TRBJ1-5, with D tentatively TRBD1 (5 bases). The CDR3 runs 16 residues. The germline CDR1 and CDR2 sequences are SGHVS and FNYEAQ. V lost 4 bases and J 2 bases, leaving 15 bases between the germline ends. The DNA of the CDR3 is TGTGCCAGCAGCTCCCTCGGGGGAACGGGCAATCAGCCCCAGCATTTT. Translation gives CASSSLGGTGNQPQHF.

The chain carries TRBV16 and TRBJ2-3; 7 positions agree with TRBD2. Trimming removed 5 bases from V and 6 bases from J; junction bases left unmatched: 8. CDR3 length: 14 amino acids. Looked up from germline, CDR1 is KGHSY and CDR2 is FQNENV. CDR3 DNA sequence: TGTGCCAGCAGCTCTAGCGGCGTGGGGGATACGCAGTATTTT. Its protein is CASSSSGVGDTQYF.

The chain joins TRBV7-9 to TRBJ2-2; 8 nucleotides line up with TRBD1. There are 14 residues in the CDR3. V trimming: 5 bases; J trimming: 1 base; junction bases outside the gene matches: 0. Looked up from germline, CDR1 is SEHNR and CDR2 is FQNEAQ (reference sequence). CDR3 DNA: TGTGCCAGCAGCGGGACAGGGAACACCGGGGAGCTGTTTTTT. As protein: CASSGTGNTGELFF.

The chain joins TRBV7-2 to TRBJ1-2; 9 bases map to TRBD1. Germline CDR1 SGHTA, CDR2 FQGNSA. With V trimmed by 3 bases and J by 7 bases, 9 bases remained unmatched. The CDR3 has 15 residues. CDR3 DNA sequence: TGTGCCAGCAGCTTGGGCCCTACAGGGGGCCTTGGCTACACCTTC. This translates into CASSLGPTGGLGYTF.

V gene TRBV3-1 (or the pseudogene TRBV3-2) combines with J gene TRBJ2-5, with D unclear. The germline V gene has CDR1 LGHDT and CDR2 YNNKEL (reference sequence). The germline V and J ends were trimmed by 4 bases and 4 bases, with 7 bases remaining between them. The CDR3 has 12 amino acids. The CDR3 is CASSLSRETQYF. CDR3 bases: TGTGCCAGCAGCCTCTCCCGAGAGACCCAGTACTTC.

The V and J genes are TRBV7-2 and TRBJ2-7; TRBD1 matches at 7 bases. V gave up 3 bases and J gave up 3 bases; unmatched junction bases: 8. Germline loops: CDR1 SGHTA, CDR2 FQGNSA. The length of the CDR3 is 15 residues. This CDR3 reads CASSFQPTGFYEQYF. In DNA form, the CDR3 reads TGTGCCAGCAGCTTTCAGCCGACAGGGTTCTACGAGCAGTACTTC. The variable domain in full, with the rest retrieved from reference TRBV7-2 and TRBJ2-7, is GAGVSQSPSNKVTEKGKDVELRCDPISGHTALYWYRQSLGQGLEFLIYFQGNSAPDKSGLPSDRFSAERTGGSVSTLTIQRTQQEDSAVYLCASSFQPTGFYEQYFGPGTRLTVT.

V is TRBV7-9 and J is TRBJ1-2; D is uncertain. Germline loops: CDR1 SEHNR, CDR2 FQNEAQ (reference sequence). This CDR3 contains 12 residues. Trimming took 5 bases from V and 2 from J, leaving 6 bases between them. The CDR3 region is CASSAENYGYTF. The DNA for the CDR3 is TGTGCCAGCAGCGCCGAGAACTATGGCTACACCTTC.